These 7 T cell receptor beta chains were sequenced from one sample in a study of T cell changes during pregnancy in multiple sclerosis. The protocol was immunoSEQ multiplex PCR, while the TCRdb copy is restricted to in-frame clones and leaves out a portion. The table lists tens of thousands of clones, around 94% of them singletons, with less than 0.6% in the top ten. Sample: peripheral blood, taken in the third trimester of pregnancy. These receptors were collected from a female donor with multiple sclerosis, enrolled in a pregnancy study.

The gene calls are TRBV6-5 and TRBJ2-1; TRBD1 might be the D (6 bases). The CDR3 length is 13 residues. The germline CDR1 and CDR2 sequences are MNHEY and SVGAGI. The germline V and J ends were trimmed by 10 bases and 5 bases, with 15 bases remaining between them. CDR3 amino acids: CATTGKAHNEQFF. DNA for the CDR3: TGTGCCACCACAGGGAAGGCACACAATGAGCAGTTCTTC.

The chain combines TRBV7-6 with TRBJ2-7; D is possibly TRBD1 (5 bases). Germline-derived CDR1 and CDR2 are SGHVS and FNYEAQ. CDR3 length: 15 residues. The V and J ends lost 5 bases and 2 bases respectively, with 16 bases between them. The CDR3 loop is CASSPDSIGAYEQYF. The DNA for the CDR3 is TGTGCCAGCAGCCCAGACTCTATAGGGGCCTACGAGCAGTACTTC.

The chain combines TRBV7-8 with TRBJ1-2; 10 bases align to TRBD1. Per the germline V gene, CDR1 is SGHVS and CDR2 is FQNEAQ. This CDR3 region has 16 residues. V lost 2 bases to trimming and J lost 1 base; unmatched junction nucleotides: 4. DNA for the CDR3: TGTGCCAGCAGCTTATGGGGGACAGGGGATAACTATGGCTACACCTTC. Its translation is CASSLWGTGDNYGYTF.

This chain uses TRBV29-1 with TRBJ1-3; the match to TRBD1 covers 10 bases. The CDR3 has 17 amino acids. With 2 bases clipped from V and 3 bases from J, the junction kept 10 bases outside the gene matches. Germline lookup yields CDR1 SQVTM and CDR2 ANQGSEA. The CDR3 protein is CSVERWTGGGFGNTIYF. The CDR3 bases are TGCAGCGTTGAAAGGTGGACAGGGGGAGGTTTTGGAAACACCATATATTTT.

This rearrangement joins TRBV5-4 to TRBJ1-5; the D gene is possibly TRBD1 (6 bases). Trimming removed 0 bases at V and 0 bases at J, with 7 bases between. CDR3 length: 15 residues. CDR1 and CDR2 from the germline V gene are SGHNT and YYREEE (reference sequence). The CDR3 here is CASSLEGDSNQPQHF. CDR3 in DNA: TGTGCCAGCAGCTTGGAGGGGGATAGCAATCAGCCCCAGCATTTT.

In this sample, this clone turned up a few times. The rearrangement joins TRBV4-3 to TRBJ2-1; 11 bases map to TRBD1. V shed 1 base, J shed 3 bases, and the junction held 2 bases outside the gene matches. CDR3 length equals 16 residues. The germline V gene has CDR1 LGHNA and CDR2 YSLEER. The CDR3 region is CASSQGGQGDYNEQFF. The CDR3 bases are TGCGCCAGCAGCCAAGGGGGACAGGGGGACTACAATGAGCAGTTCTTC.

V and J are TRBV18 and TRBJ2-7, with 7 bases identical to TRBD1. CDR1 is KGHSH, CDR2 LQKENI, per germline. The J segment lost 2 bases and the V segment lost 3 bases, leaving 4 bases of the junction unmatched. This CDR3 is built from 14 residues. CDR3 bases: TGTGCCAGCTCACCGGGACAGAAAACCTACGAGCAGTACTTC. It encodes CASSPGQKTYEQYF.